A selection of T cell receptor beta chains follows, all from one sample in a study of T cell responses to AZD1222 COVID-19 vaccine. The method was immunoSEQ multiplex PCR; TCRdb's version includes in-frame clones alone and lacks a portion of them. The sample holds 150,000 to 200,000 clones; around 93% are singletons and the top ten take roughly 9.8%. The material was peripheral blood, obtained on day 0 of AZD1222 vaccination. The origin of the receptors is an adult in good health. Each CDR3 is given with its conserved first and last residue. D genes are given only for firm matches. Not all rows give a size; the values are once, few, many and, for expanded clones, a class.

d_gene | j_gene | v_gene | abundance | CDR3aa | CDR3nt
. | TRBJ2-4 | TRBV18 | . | CASSPLQVPQNIQYF | TGTGCCAGCTCACCCCTACAGGTCCCTCAAAACATTCAGTACTTC
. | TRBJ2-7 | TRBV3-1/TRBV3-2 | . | CASSQGVGTREQYF | TGTGCCAGCAGCCAAGGGGTGGGTACGCGGGAGCAGTACTTC
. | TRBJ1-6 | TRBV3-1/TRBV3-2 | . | CASSQGTENSPLHF | TGTGCCAGCAGCCAAGGGACAGAGAATTCACCCCTCCACTTT
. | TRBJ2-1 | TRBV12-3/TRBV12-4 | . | CASSLNAYNEQFF | TGTGCCAGCAGTTTAAATGCGTACAATGAGCAGTTCTTC
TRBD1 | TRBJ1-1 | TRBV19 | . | CASSIGDRGTEAFF | TGTGCCAGTAGTATAGGAGACAGGGGTACTGAAGCTTTCTTT
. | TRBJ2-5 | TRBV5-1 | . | CASSTDGKRSETQYF | TGCGCCAGCAGCACTGACGGAAAGAGGTCGGAGACCCAGTACTTC
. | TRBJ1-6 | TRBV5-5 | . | CASSLYAGADNSPLHF | TGTGCCAGCAGCTTGTATGCAGGGGCCGATAATTCACCCCTCCACTTT
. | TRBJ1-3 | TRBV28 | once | CASGTQISGNTIYF | TGTGCCAGCGGAACTCAAATCTCTGGAAACACCATATATTTT
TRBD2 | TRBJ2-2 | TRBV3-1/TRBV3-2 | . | CASSPSPRDYGKLFF | TGTGCCAGCAGCCCCAGCCCCCGGGACTATGGAAAGCTGTTTTTT
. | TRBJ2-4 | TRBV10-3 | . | CAISAGEGNIQYF | TGTGCCATCAGTGCAGGGGAAGGGAACATTCAGTACTTC
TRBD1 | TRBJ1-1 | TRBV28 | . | CASRKGQTWNTEAFF | TGTGCCAGCAGGAAGGGACAGACTTGGAACACTGAAGCTTTCTTT
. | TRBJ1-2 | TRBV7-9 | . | CASSLGSVGYGYTF | TGTGCCAGCAGCTTAGGATCAGTGGGATATGGCTACACCTTC
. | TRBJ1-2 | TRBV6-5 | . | CASSSDRIYGYTF | TGTGCCAGCAGCTCAGACAGGATCTATGGCTACACCTTC
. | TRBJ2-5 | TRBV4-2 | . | CASSQERRFQETQYF | TGTGCCAGCAGCCAAGAGAGACGTTTCCAAGAGACCCAGTACTTC
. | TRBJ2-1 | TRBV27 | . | CASSRVGSVDEQFF | TGTGCCAGCAGTAGGGTCGGGAGTGTGGATGAGCAGTTCTTC
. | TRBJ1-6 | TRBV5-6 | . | CASSLAGRYYNSPLHF | TGTGCCAGCAGCTTGGCCGGGCGGTACTATAATTCACCCCTCCACTTT
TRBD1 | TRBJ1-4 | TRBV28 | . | CASSELGQGNEKLFF | TGTGCCAGCAGTGAGCTGGGACAGGGGAATGAAAAACTGTTTTTT
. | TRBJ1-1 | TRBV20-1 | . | CSARRQGEAFF | TGCAGTGCTAGGCGGCAGGGGGAAGCTTTCTTT
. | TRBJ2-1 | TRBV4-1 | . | CASSQERNLDYNEQFF | TGCGCCAGCAGCCAAGAGAGGAATTTGGACTACAATGAGCAGTTCTTC
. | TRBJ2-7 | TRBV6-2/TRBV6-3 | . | CASSYSTDSPYYEQYF | TGTGCCAGCAGTTACTCGACGGACTCTCCTTACTACGAGCAGTACTTC
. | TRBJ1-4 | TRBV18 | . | CASSPGAEGEKLFF | TGTGCCAGCTCACCAGGGGCGGAGGGTGAAAAACTGTTTTTT
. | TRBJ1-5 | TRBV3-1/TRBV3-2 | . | CASSPSGASNQPQHF | TGTGCCAGCAGTCCCTCAGGAGCCAGCAATCAGCCCCAGCATTTT
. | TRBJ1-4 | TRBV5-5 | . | CASSPSLFDRNEKLFF | TGTGCCAGCAGCCCCTCGCTATTCGACAGGAATGAAAAACTGTTTTTT
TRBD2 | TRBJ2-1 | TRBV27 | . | CASSSQRGRVNEQFF | TGTGCCAGCAGTTCCCAGCGGGGGAGGGTCAATGAGCAGTTCTTC
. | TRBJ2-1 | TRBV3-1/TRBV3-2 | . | CASRPLPGSVGEQFF | TGTGCCAGCAGACCTTTGCCCGGGTCGGTAGGTGAGCAGTTCTTC
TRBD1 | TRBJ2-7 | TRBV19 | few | CASTPGTGVYEQYF | TGTGCCAGTACCCCCGGGACAGGGGTCTACGAGCAGTACTTC
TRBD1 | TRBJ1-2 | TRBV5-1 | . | CASSPGQPNYGYTF | TGCGCCAGCAGCCCGGGACAGCCTAACTATGGCTACACCTTC
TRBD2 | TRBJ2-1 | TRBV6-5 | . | CATSTSGSAWDEQFF | TGTGCCACCTCGACTAGCGGGAGCGCCTGGGATGAGCAGTTCTTC
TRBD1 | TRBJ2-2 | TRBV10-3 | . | CAIPQGATGELFF | TGTGCCATCCCACAGGGGGCGACCGGGGAGCTGTTTTTT
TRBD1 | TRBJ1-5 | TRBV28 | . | CASRKTGDQPQHF | TGTGCCAGCAGGAAGACAGGGGACCAGCCCCAGCATTTT
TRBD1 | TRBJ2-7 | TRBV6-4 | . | CASSAFPLGQGKDEQYF | TGTGCCAGCAGTGCCTTCCCGTTGGGACAGGGAAAGGACGAGCAGTACTTC